Listed below are T cell receptor beta chains from one sample, sequenced in a study of T-cell memory formation after mild COVID-19. TCRdb re-derived calls from the 5' RACE reads in MiXCR, one entry per CDR3 protein. The sample has approximately 89,000 distinct CDR3 sequences, about 13% seen once. What was sequenced was PBMCs or a T cell subset sorted from them (not recorded which). The receptors were gathered from a man aged 18 to 29 who had mild COVID-19 (a few samples of this study predate the infection). Cell type and time point are not known. Each CDR3 is given with its conserved first and last residue. Each record gives: J gene, V gene, CDR3 protein.

TRBJ1-2 | TRBV7-2 | CASSLARGIYGYTF
TRBJ2-1 | TRBV29-1 | CSVAFSYNEQFF
TRBJ2-5 | TRBV7-9 | CASSSGTGVETQYF
TRBJ1-5 | TRBV4-1 | CASSQERGIQPQHF
TRBJ2-7 | TRBV5-8 | CASSHLLRQGDTSEQYF
TRBJ2-2 | TRBV20-1 | CSARDSPGNTGELFF
TRBJ2-1 | TRBV7-6 | CASSRETGGATYNEQFF
TRBJ1-2 | TRBV20-1 | CSARVVGKGYGYTF
TRBJ2-3 | TRBV7-9 | CASSSEGVLADTQYF
TRBJ2-5 | TRBV12-3/TRBV12-4 | CASNPGLAGGPIETQYF
TRBJ1-4 | TRBV4-1 | CASSPASEGEKLFF
TRBJ2-2 | TRBV19 | CASNPAGNTGELFF
TRBJ2-7 | TRBV4-3 | CASSQELGGVSYEQYF
TRBJ2-2 | TRBV5-5 | CASSLFDGGPATGELFF
TRBJ1-2 | TRBV25-1 | CASSARGLHYGYTF
TRBJ2-2 | TRBV20-1 | CSAYHLPGQGTGELFF
TRBJ1-2 | TRBV3-1 | CASSQTGTGLYGYTF
TRBJ2-2 | TRBV9 | CASSALAGEATGELFF
TRBJ2-6 | TRBV4-1 | CASSPFSGANVLTF
TRBJ2-7 | TRBV7-2 | CASGTNLGGGEQYF
TRBJ2-5 | TRBV20-1 | CSAPRDSFKETQYF
TRBJ2-7 | TRBV3-1 | CASSWTDSYEQYF
TRBJ1-5 | TRBV4-1 | CASSQASGYNQPQHF
TRBJ2-5 | TRBV7-9 | CASSLGQRGPQETQYF
TRBJ2-1 | TRBV6-1 | CASSERARTGLNNEQFF
TRBJ1-1 | TRBV29-1 | CSVRGQDMNTEAFF
TRBJ2-4 | TRBV6-1 | CASSEAFTGAKNIQYF
TRBJ2-1 | TRBV5-1 | CASRILAGGPERPDSEQFF
TRBJ2-1 | TRBV7-7 | CASSLAGGGEYNEQFF
TRBJ2-1 | TRBV7-9 | CASTLLAFNLFF
TRBJ2-1 | TRBV6-2/TRBV6-3 | CASSPHVGVYNEQFF
TRBJ1-3 | TRBV7-9 | CASSLSSSGNTIYF
TRBJ1-2 | TRBV9 | CASSVGAELGYGYTF
TRBJ1-4 | TRBV20-1 | CSAGREGETNEKLFF
TRBJ2-3 | TRBV5-4 | CASSWGLADTDTQYF
TRBJ2-2 | TRBV28 | CASSLVDRDVGELFF
TRBJ1-1 | TRBV7-9 | CASSPPLFF
TRBJ2-1 | TRBV7-3 | CASSPGTGYNEQFF
TRBJ2-7 | TRBV5-1 | CASSPVGRSYEQYF
TRBJ2-2 | TRBV15 | CATSVGGPTGELFF
TRBJ2-1 | TRBV27 | CASSPGQGPGEQFF
TRBJ2-1 | TRBV12-5 | CASAHTGAYNEQFF
TRBJ1-1 | TRBV20-1 | CSARQHHTEAFF
TRBJ2-5 | TRBV7-9 | CASSLAGRGDEETQYF
TRBJ2-3 | TRBV9 | CASSGPNSDTQYF
TRBJ2-5 | TRBV18 | CASSRTSGGAETQYF
TRBJ2-7 | TRBV12-3/TRBV12-4 | CASSLGTSYEQYF
TRBJ2-2 | TRBV5-1 | CASGRAAQNTGELFF
TRBJ2-3 | TRBV5-1 | CASSPRTGGTDTQYF
TRBJ2-7 | TRBV20-1 | CSARFLDKAYEQYF
TRBJ1-5 | TRBV20-1 | CSALGQGLQPQHF
TRBJ1-6 | TRBV5-1 | CASRVKNNSPLHF
TRBJ2-3 | TRBV25-1 | CASSAGRTDTQYF
TRBJ2-2 | TRBV4-1 | CASSQDFTGGWTGELFF
TRBJ1-6 | TRBV7-9 | CASSRPGSTLHF
TRBJ2-3 | TRBV29-1 | CSVVRRATDTQYF
TRBJ2-1 | TRBV6-2/TRBV6-3 | CASSPTYNEQFF
TRBJ2-1 | TRBV3-1 | CASSQESRGGDDEQFF
TRBJ2-2 | TRBV6-5 | CASSYRDRGRGELFF